The 27 T cell receptor beta chains presented below share a single source sample, sequenced in a study of OX40 agonist ivuxolimab in advanced cancers. Profiling relied on immunoSEQ multiplex PCR, and the TCRdb table lists in-frame clones only, not all of them. The sample yields about 40,000 clones, about 86% seen once. This specimen consisted of CD4+ or CD8+ T cells sorted from blood, obtained in a trial of the OX40 agonist ivuxolimab. The receptors here all came from an adult with an advanced solid tumor such as melanoma, head and neck, liver or kidney cancer.

The chain uses TRBV19 and TRBJ1-5, with TRBD1 as a possible D gene (5 bases). There are 15 residues in the CDR3. The V and J ends lost 9 bases and 0 bases respectively, with 15 bases between them. CDR1 and CDR2 (germline): LNHDA, SQIVND (reference sequence). This chain's CDR3 is CASTEGTYSNQPQHF. For the CDR3, the DNA is TGTGCCAGCACCGAGGGGACCTATAGCAATCAGCCCCAGCATTTT.

This chain's CDR3 is CASSTPTVPTNTGELFF. The CDR3 bases are TGTGCCAGCAGTACCCCGACAGTACCTACGAACACCGGGGAGCTGTTTTTT. The V gene is TRBV28, the J gene TRBJ2-2; perhaps TRBD1 as D (5 bases). Germline CDR1 MDHEN, CDR2 SYDVKM. V was cut by 5 bases and J by 0 bases, with 16 bases left in between. This CDR3 has 17 amino acids.

The rearrangement uses TRBV19 and TRBJ2-1; possibly TRBD1 for D (6 bases). Deletions cut 6 bases from V and 6 bases from J, with 15 bases between. Germline-derived CDR1 and CDR2 are LNHDA and SQIVND (reference sequence). The CDR3 consists of 14 residues. CDR3 protein: CASSAYRVFNEQFF. For the CDR3, the DNA is TGTGCCAGTAGCGCCTACAGGGTTTTCAATGAGCAGTTCTTC.

The chain recombines TRBV7-9 with TRBJ1-1; D gene unclear. The CDR3 is 14 amino acids. Germline CDR1 SEHNR, CDR2 FQNEAQ (reference sequence). V lost 3 bases and J lost 0, with 8 bases in between. The CDR3 coding sequence is TGTGCCAGCAGCTTGGGCACTCTGAACACTGAAGCTTTCTTT. This codes for CASSLGTLNTEAFF.

In DNA form, the CDR3 reads TGCAGCGTTGACCAGGAGGGGGGGGGACATAACAATGAGCAGTTCTTC. Protein product: CSVDQEGGGHNNEQFF. The chain couples TRBV29-1 to TRBJ2-1; TRBD2 is a possible D gene (7 bases). Germline V gene lookup returns CDR1 SQVTM and CDR2 ANQGSEA. The V end lost 3 bases, the J end lost 5 bases, and 20 bases lay between the germline ends. CDR3 length: 16 residues.

The chain is built from TRBV30 and TRBJ2-7; TRBD2 is a possible D gene (6 bases). Germline V gives CDR1 GTSNPN, CDR2 SVGIG (reference sequence). This CDR3 comprises 11 residues. Trimming left V 7 bases short and J 9 bases short, with 16 bases between. As DNA, the CDR3 is TGTGCCTATGTTGGAGGAGGGTGGCAGTACTTC. As protein: CAYVGGGWQYF.

A note on this clone: A junction boundary mismatches the germline segment, possibly from a read error. The rearrangement links TRBV7-9 to TRBJ2-3, with D possibly matching TRBD1 (5 bases). In germline, CDR1 is SEHNR, CDR2 FQNEAQ (reference sequence). The CDR3 is 12 amino acids. Here the CDR3 DNA reads TGTGCCAGCAGCTTAGAAGTAGGACATATGCGTTTT. It is translated as CASSLEVGHMRF.

DNA of the CDR3: TGTGCCAGCAGCGTAGGTAGAGGGGAGAACTATGGCTACACCTTC. Encoded protein: CASSVGRGENYGYTF. The V call is TRBV9, the J call TRBJ1-2; D is possibly TRBD1 (5 bases). Trimming left V 0 bases short and J 2 bases short, with 11 bases between. The CDR3 extends over 15 amino acids. Germline CDR1 is SGDLS and CDR2 is YYNGEE.

As DNA, the CDR3 is TGCAGCGTTGATCGACAGAACACCGGGGAGCTGTTTTTT. Protein sequence: CSVDRQNTGELFF. V is TRBV29-1 and J is TRBJ2-2; D unclear. This CDR3 region has 13 residues. V gave up 3 bases and J gave up 1 base, with 6 bases separating them. Per the germline V gene, CDR1 is SQVTM and CDR2 is ANQGSEA.

The V and J genes are TRBV6-1 and TRBJ1-4; D ambiguous. The germline V and J ends were trimmed by 11 bases and 2 bases, with 6 bases remaining between them. The germline gives CDR1 MNHNS, CDR2 SASEGT. The CDR3 is 11 amino acids. This CDR3 reads CAGLTNEKLFF. In DNA, the CDR3 is TGTGCCGGGCTCACTAATGAAAAACTGTTTTTT.

The chain employs TRBV5-4 and TRBJ1-2; 8 positions match TRBD1. V dropped 4 bases and J dropped 4; count of bases not matched to a gene: 12. Germline CDR1 reads SGHNT; CDR2 reads YYREEE (reference sequence). This CDR3 has 16 amino acids. Here the CDR3 reads CASSRMGQAIAYGYTF. The CDR3 DNA sequence: TGTGCCAGCAGCCGAATGGGACAGGCGATCGCCTATGGCTACACCTTC.

This clone was recorded many times. V and J are TRBV4-1 and TRBJ1-1, with unresolved D. Germline V gene data show CDR1 as MGHRA and CDR2 as YSYEKL. The CDR3 is 12 residues long. V lost 0 bases and J lost 11, with 10 bases in between. Written as DNA, the CDR3 is TGCGCCAGCAGCCAAGATCAGGCTCCGGCTTTCTTT. Protein: CASSQDQAPAFF.

The CDR3 DNA reads TGTGCCAGCAGCCAGGGACAGGGGATGAACACTGAAGCTTTCTTT. This translates into CASSQGQGMNTEAFF. The chain links TRBV4-2 to TRBJ1-1; 10 positions match TRBD1. Losses at the gene ends were 3 bases for V and 0 bases for J; bases not matched to a gene: 1. The CDR3 spans 15 residues. From germline, CDR1 is LGHNA and CDR2 YNFKEQ.

The chain recombines TRBV20-1 with TRBJ2-7; D ambiguous. V was shortened by 3 bases and J by 3 bases, with 6 bases between the two germline ends. This CDR3 is built from 11 residues. Germline V gives CDR1 DFQATT, CDR2 SNEGSKA (reference sequence). CDR3 amino acids: CSARVDYEQYV. The CDR3 DNA is TGCAGTGCTAGGGTAGACTACGAGCAGTACGTC.

The rearrangement links TRBV4-2 to TRBJ1-2; tentatively, D is TRBD1 (6 bases). Germline-derived CDR1 and CDR2 are LGHNA and YNFKEQ. Trimming took off 3 bases at V and 8 bases at J, with 10 bases between the two ends. The CDR3 sequence is 12 residues long. DNA of the CDR3: TGTGCCAGCAGCCAGGCAGGGGACGGCTACACCTTC. Residues: CASSQAGDGYTF.

The chain couples TRBV7-2 to TRBJ2-1; 8 nucleotides match TRBD1. This CDR3 region has 13 residues. Looked up from germline, CDR1 is SGHTA and CDR2 is FQGNSA. The ends lost 3 bases at V and 8 bases at J; junction bases unmatched: 3. The CDR3 sequence is CASSFPGGDEQFF. For the CDR3, the DNA is TGTGCCAGCAGCTTTCCAGGGGGCGATGAGCAGTTCTTC.

The chain recombines TRBV11-3 with TRBJ2-7; TRBD2 is a possible D gene (6 bases). Germline V gene lookup returns CDR1 SGHNT and CDR2 YENEEA. The length of the CDR3 is 13 residues. Trimming stripped 4 bases from V and 5 bases from J, with 12 bases between. The CDR3 spells CASSSRDSNEQYF. The CDR3 nucleotides read TGTGCCAGCAGCTCCAGGGACTCGAACGAGCAGTACTTC.

The V and J genes are TRBV28 and TRBJ2-3; D gene unclear. The germline V gene encodes CDR1 MDHEN and CDR2 SYDVKM. V lost 2 bases and J lost 5, with 8 bases in between. The CDR3 consists of 13 residues. The CDR3 here is CASSLRGLDTQYF. The CDR3, as DNA: TGTGCCAGCAGTTTACGTGGTTTAGATACGCAGTATTTT.

The chain has TRBV6-5 and TRBJ2-7; no clear D. Per the germline V gene, CDR1 is MNHEY and CDR2 is SVGAGI. The V gene lost 6 bases and the J gene lost 2 bases, with 14 bases spanning the gap. The CDR3 totals 14 residues. CDR3 nucleotide sequence: TGTGCCAGCAGGCCCTCGGCGGTCCCCTACGAGCAGTACTTC. Translated, it gives CASRPSAVPYEQYF.

The rearrangement joins TRBV9 to TRBJ1-2; D gene uncertain. The CDR3 extends over 13 amino acids. V lost 4 bases, J lost 2 bases, and 9 bases lay in between. Looked up from germline, CDR1 is SGDLS and CDR2 is YYNGEE. The CDR3 here is CASSPRTNYGYTF. The CDR3 region has the DNA TGTGCCAGCAGCCCGCGGACCAACTATGGCTACACCTTC.

The table lists this clone with a few counts. The rearrangement uses TRBV4-1 and TRBJ2-2; D uncertain. This CDR3 is 12 amino acids long. Germline V gives CDR1 MGHRA, CDR2 YSYEKL. Trimming pared 0 bases from V and 7 bases from J, leaving 3 bases between. CDR3 residues: CASSQDYGELFF. The CDR3 nucleotides read TGCGCCAGCAGCCAAGATTACGGGGAGCTGTTTTTT.

The genes are TRBV6-6 and TRBJ2-7; TRBD1 matches 11 bases. The V gene's germline CDR1 is MNHNY and CDR2 SVGAGI (reference sequence). CDR3 length equals 16 residues. With 0 bases clipped from V and 6 bases from J, the junction kept 7 bases outside the gene matches. The CDR3 nucleotides read TGTGCCAGCAGTTACTCTCTCCGGACAGGGGGCTTCGAGCAGTACTTC. This encodes CASSYSLRTGGFEQYF.

The V call is TRBV6-5, the J call TRBJ1-2; D remains unclear. V lost 4 bases and J 6 bases, leaving 9 bases between the germline ends. CDR1 and CDR2 (germline): MNHEY, SVGAGI. This CDR3 is built from 12 residues. The CDR3 nucleotides are TGTGCCAGCAGTTCCAACAGAGATGGCTACACCTTC. Residues: CASSSNRDGYTF.

V is TRBV5-6 and J is TRBJ2-1; D is tentatively TRBD1 or TRBD2 (6 bases each). V lost 3 bases and J 2 bases, leaving 12 bases between the germline ends. Germline V gene data show CDR1 as SGHDT and CDR2 as YYEEEE. The CDR3 runs 15 residues. This CDR3 is CASSWGASTYNEQFF. In nucleotides, the CDR3 is TGTGCCAGCAGCTGGGGGGCGAGCACCTACAATGAGCAGTTCTTC.

The chain couples TRBV4-3 to TRBJ2-7; no firm D call. The CDR3 totals 14 residues. Trimming cost V 0 bases and J 1 base, with 7 bases left between them. In germline, CDR1 is LGHNA, CDR2 YSLEER. The CDR3: CASSQDGYSYEQYF. In DNA form, the CDR3 reads TGCGCCAGCAGCCAAGATGGCTATTCCTACGAGCAGTACTTC.

The CDR3 bases are TGTGCCAGCAGCTACAGCACAGCTAACTATGGCTACACCTTC. It is translated as CASSYSTANYGYTF. The rearrangement links TRBV5-8 to TRBJ1-2, with no clear D. The V gene lost 3 bases and the J gene lost 0 bases, with 9 bases spanning the gap. The CDR3 length is 14 residues. Germline V gives CDR1 SGHTS, CDR2 YDEGEE.

V usage is TRBV11-2 and J usage is TRBJ1-3; D perhaps matches TRBD1 (6 bases). CDR1 and CDR2 from the germline V gene are SGHAT and FQNNGV. V lost 6 bases, J lost 1 base, and 10 bases lay in between. The CDR3 has 14 amino acids. In DNA, the CDR3 is TGTGCCAGCAGGGCGCAGGGGTCTGGAAACACCATATATTTT. Its translation: CASRAQGSGNTIYF.